The subject of this entry is one T cell receptor (beta chain). Its antigen is not identified. Whereas donors were nominally healthy upon sampling, unrecorded immune exposures were probable. The record originates from a study of cytomegalovirus exposure and HLA in healthy donors. This CDR3 is built from 16 residues. CDR1 LNHDA and CDR2 SQIVND come from the germline V gene (reference sequence). Trimming removed 5 bases from V and 6 bases from J, with 20 bases in between. PCR primers comprised 60 Vbeta and 13 Jbeta primers. Assay: immunoSEQ multiplex PCR; the TCRdb copy retains only in-frame clones and omits some. The sample comprises about 86,000 clones, roughly 83% of which are singletons, and roughly 14% rests with the top ten. Study observations and caveats: An ancestry cluster, one associated with Asian ancestry, reportedly showed fewer N-insertions than the 666-donor mean in a later analysis. When analyzed later, a missense DCLRE1C variant was found to be linked to TCR beta V- and J-gene trimming. Later on, an analysis tied about 17,000 TCR beta sequences to HLA alleles at 0.05 false discovery rate.

The receptor was isolated from a middle-aged woman in good health and CMV-seropositive. V usage is TRBV19 and J usage is TRBJ1-5; tentatively, D is TRBD1 (5 bases). What was sequenced was PBMCs. CDR3 DNA: TGTGCCAGTAGTCTCTCCCCGGGGGTAAGGAGTCAGCCCCAGCATTTT. It encodes CASSLSPGVRSQPQHF.